The clone carrying this T cell receptor (beta chain) was detected a few times. The sample belongs to a study of blood T cell repertoires in COVID-19. Data came from immunoSEQ multiplex PCR; TCRdb stores just in-frame clones and leaves some out. The data contain 350,000 to 400,000 clones, roughly 87% of them singletons. This CDR3 is built from 17 residues. This TCR came from a woman aged 25 to 39 who had recovered from COVID-19. The chain employs TRBV7-5 and TRBJ2-7; TRBD2 is the table's D call and was not checked against the DNA. TRBV7-5 is annotated as a pseudogene. Sequenced: PBMCs or T cells enriched from blood (not recorded which). As DNA, the CDR3 is TGTGCCAGAAGCTTAAAGGGGGGGTCGGTACGTAGAAACGAGCAGTACTTC. It is translated as CARSLKGGSVRRNEQYF.